The entry below describes one T cell receptor (beta chain). The antigen remains unidentified. This sample was included in a study of CD8+ T cells in alopecia areata. In germline, CDR1 is SQVTM, CDR2 ANQGSEA. V lost 7 bases and J lost 5, with 16 bases in between. The CDR3 spans 13 residues. Documented treatment: oral pan-JAK inhibitor, 5-10 mg twice daily. Study-level findings and limits: For lesional scalp, especially alopecia totalis/universalis, clonality was higher than in normal scalp.

Extracted RNA was reverse transcribed, and the resulting cDNA served as sequencing template. Clones were read by immunoSEQ multiplex PCR, and TCRdb kept only the in-frame ones, dropping some. This table has roughly 150,000 clones, about 51% appearing once. V gene TRBV29-1 combines with J gene TRBJ2-3; TRBD2 might be the D (7 bases). This receptor was identified in a human donor with alopecia areata. Sequenced material: CD8+ T cells sorted from blood, taken at week 4, from a patient treated with tofacitinib. CDR3 residues: CSAVQGRGDTQYF. As DNA, the CDR3 is TGCAGCGCCGTGCAGGGGAGGGGAGATACGCAGTATTTT.